These 11 T cell receptor beta chains were sequenced from one sample in a study of blood T cell repertoires in COVID-19. The method was immunoSEQ multiplex PCR; TCRdb's version includes in-frame clones alone and lacks a portion of them. The sample has about 190,000 clones, about 82% seen once. Sequencing was carried out using PBMCs or T cells enriched from blood (not recorded which). All receptors derive from a woman aged 25 to 39 who had recovered from COVID-19.

This chain joins TRBV7-9 and TRBJ2-7; a possible D gene is TRBD1 (6 bases). CDR1 SEHNR and CDR2 FQNEAQ come from the germline V gene (reference sequence). The CDR3 is 13 amino acids. The chain's CDR3 is CAVTGPQFDEQYF. DNA of the CDR3: TGTGCAGTCACAGGGCCTCAATTCGACGAGCAGTACTTC.

This chain joins TRBV7-2 and TRBJ1-5; D possibly corresponds to TRBD1 (6 bases). V shed 5 bases and J shed 6 bases, with 17 bases lying between them. Germline V gene lookup returns CDR1 SGHTA and CDR2 FQGNSA. The CDR3 spans 15 residues. The CDR3 loop reads CASSALRGAGQPQHF. The CDR3 bases are TGTGCCAGCAGCGCCCTACGGGGGGCCGGTCAGCCCCAGCATTTT.

The CDR3 here is CASSPFSGQSEAFF. The CDR3 coding sequence is TGTGCCAGCAGTCCTTTTTCGGGACAGTCTGAAGCTTTCTTT. The chain employs TRBV28 and TRBJ1-1; TRBD1 aligns across 7 bases. V was pared by 5 bases and J by 6 bases, with 9 bases of the junction left unmatched. The CDR3 is 14 residues long. CDR1 MDHEN and CDR2 SYDVKM come from the germline V gene.

V is TRBV7-2 and J is TRBJ2-3, with D tentatively TRBD2 (6 bases). The germline gives CDR1 SGHTA, CDR2 FQGNSA. This CDR3 is built from 14 residues. With 4 bases removed from V and 1 base from J, the gap between germline ends came to 9 bases. CDR3 sequence (DNA): TGTGCCAGCAGCTATAGCGGAGGCACAGATACGCAGTATTTT. It encodes CASSYSGGTDTQYF.

V usage is TRBV6-5 and J usage is TRBJ2-7, with 7 bases identical to TRBD2. V dropped 0 bases and J dropped 3; count of bases not matched to a gene: 5. This CDR3 has 15 amino acids. Germline V gene data show CDR1 as MNHEY and CDR2 as SVGAGI. The CDR3 is CASSYSLAAHYEQYF. As DNA, the CDR3 is TGTGCCAGCAGTTACTCCCTAGCGGCCCACTACGAGCAGTACTTC.

V and J are TRBV14 and TRBJ2-7; 10 positions agree with TRBD2. After removal of 0 bases from V and 1 base from J, the junction contained 12 bases not matched to a gene. The germline V gene encodes CDR1 SGHDN and CDR2 FVKESK. This CDR3 has 19 residues. The CDR3 DNA reads as TGTGCCAGCAGCCAAGATTGGCTAGCGGGAGCCACAGGTTCCTACGAGCAGTACTTC. This gives the protein CASSQDWLAGATGSYEQYF.

The V gene is TRBV3-1 (or the pseudogene TRBV3-2), the J gene TRBJ2-2; possible D gene TRBD2, 5 bases. CDR3 length equals 16 residues. V was shortened by 5 bases and J by 4 bases, with 17 bases between the two germline ends. Germline V CDR1 and CDR2: LGHDT, YNNKEL (reference sequence). As DNA, the CDR3 is TGTGCCAGCAGCAAAAGCAGTGGACTTCTCACCGGGGAGCTGTTTTTT. This encodes CASSKSSGLLTGELFF.

The chain couples TRBV7-6 to TRBJ1-2, with 10 bases that match TRBD1. V trimming: 4 bases; J trimming: 3 bases; junction bases outside the gene matches: 8. The CDR3 is made up of 16 amino acids. The germline V gene encodes CDR1 SGHVS and CDR2 FNYEAQ. The CDR3 sequence is CASSSRQGALDYGYTF. As DNA, the CDR3 is TGTGCCAGCAGCTCTAGACAGGGGGCGTTGGACTATGGCTACACCTTC.

V usage is TRBV5-1 and J usage is TRBJ2-2; 11 nucleotides line up with TRBD2. CDR3 size: 15 residues. CDR1 and CDR2 from the germline V gene are SGHRS and YFSETQ. V gave up 4 bases and J gave up 6 bases; unmatched junction bases: 5. CDR3 DNA sequence: TGCGCCAGCAGCCTAACTAGCGGGAGAGCCGGGGAGCTGTTTTTT. Amino acids: CASSLTSGRAGELFF.

The chain uses TRBV3-1 (or the pseudogene TRBV3-2) and TRBJ1-5; 10 bases agree with TRBD1. The CDR3 has 14 residues. V lost 4 bases, J lost 6 bases, and 3 bases stayed unmatched. Germline loops: CDR1 LGHDT, CDR2 YNNKEL (reference sequence). This chain's CDR3 is CASSPTGGGQPQHF. The CDR3 coding sequence is TGTGCCAGCAGCCCGACAGGGGGCGGTCAGCCCCAGCATTTT.

The V call is TRBV7-9, the J call TRBJ2-2; TRBD1 agrees at 12 bases. The germline CDR1 and CDR2 sequences are SEHNR and FQNEAQ (reference sequence). With 3 bases clipped from V and 1 base from J, the junction kept 6 bases outside the gene matches. The CDR3 is made up of 18 amino acids. The CDR3 coding sequence is TGTGCCAGCAGCTTGAGGGACAGGGGGCTTAAGAACACCGGGGAGCTGTTTTTT. Translation: CASSLRDRGLKNTGELFF.